This TCR beta chain came from a study of CD8 T cells in Susac syndrome. Reverse transcription of about 0.45 to 1 ug RNA was performed with random hexamers. In TCRdb, the immunoSEQ multiplex PCR reads were re-called with MiXCR into one record per CDR3 protein. The table includes 120,000 to 150,000 distinct CDR3 sequences, approximately 96% detected once. The sample was CD4+ T cells from PBMCs. The sequence derives from a human donor with Susac syndrome.

The CDR3 loop reads CASSQPGGTGSEKLFF. Here the CDR3 DNA reads TGTGCCAGCAGCCAACCGGGGGGCACAGGGAGTGAAAAACTGTTTTTT. The chain carries TRBV14 and TRBJ1-4; D might be TRBD1 (6 bases). The CDR3 runs to 16 residues. V dropped 2 bases and J dropped 7 bases, with 17 bases sitting between them. The germline CDR1 and CDR2 sequences are SGHDN and FVKESK.